This entry features one TCR beta chain sequence. Its specificity is not known. Unique molecular identifiers were present in the TCR beta cDNA libraries. Roughly 500,000 cDNA molecules were obtained from roughly 1 to 10 million T cells. In TCRdb, the PCR reads were re-called with MiXCR into one record per CDR3 protein. The sample records 150,000 to 200,000 distinct CDR3 sequences, around 30% being singletons. Germline V CDR1 and CDR2: SQVTM, ANQGSEA. J gave up 13 bases and V 6 bases, and 17 bases lay outside the gene matches. There are 15 residues in the CDR3. The data belong to a study of post-analysis software for immune sequencing data. In the study overall: The disease courses covered relapsing-remitting, secondary progressive and progressive-relapsing multiple sclerosis. Study-level points and caveats: Controls showed lower frequencies than patients for several TRBV segments, and TRBV5-6, TRBV5-1 and TRBV20-1 were among these. The authors found that F measure strongly co-clustered same-batch samples. Versus controls, multiple sclerosis patients showed significantly lower diversity (normalized Chao1).

This chain joins TRBV29-1 and TRBJ2-4; TRBD2 matches at 11 bases. The clonotype originates from a girl aged 10-17 years with multiple sclerosis. The sample taken for sequencing was blood. The CDR3 DNA is TGCAGCGTGAGACTAGCGGGAAGGGGATACAATGAGCAGTACTTC. Amino acids: CSVRLAGRGYNEQYF. Full variable domain (rest looked up from reference TRBV29-1 and TRBJ2-4): SAVISQKPSRDICQRGTSLTIQCQVDSQVTMMFWYRQQPGQSLTLIATANQGSEATYESGFVIDKFPISRPNLTFSTLTVSNMSPEDSSIYLCSVRLAGRGYNEQYFGAGTRLSVL.